The 9 T cell receptor beta chains presented below share a single source sample, sequenced in a study of identifying expanded T cells in peripheral blood. Measured with immunoSEQ multiplex PCR; TCRdb has only the in-frame clones, and not every one. The sample lists roughly 96,000 clones, roughly 90% seen once, with approximately 5% in the top ten. The specimen sequenced was blood. Receptors originate from a person aged 18-70 years in good health.

In DNA, the CDR3 is TGTGCCATCAGTGACGGACTAGCGGGGGGCGTGGATGAGCAGTTCTTC. Translation: CAISDGLAGGVDEQFF. This chain connects TRBV10-3 to TRBJ2-1; 14 bases agree with TRBD2. CDR1 ENHRY and CDR2 SYGVKD come from the germline V gene. Germline trimming cut 3 bases from V and 8 bases from J; bases unmatched to any gene: 6. The CDR3 has 16 amino acids.

V usage is TRBV7-8 and J usage is TRBJ2-1, with TRBD2 identical over 9 bases. V was pared by 1 base and J by 6 bases, with 10 bases of the junction left unmatched. The V gene's germline CDR1 is SGHVS and CDR2 FQNEAQ. The CDR3 is 17 residues long. The CDR3 protein is CASSLEKNLAGTNEQFF. The CDR3, as DNA: TGTGCCAGCAGCTTAGAAAAGAATCTAGCGGGGACCAATGAGCAGTTCTTC.

The chain carries TRBV30 and TRBJ1-4, with TRBD1 as a possible D gene (6 bases). The CDR3 is 15 amino acids. Germline assignment: CDR1 GTSNPN and CDR2 SVGIG (reference sequence). The V gene lost 3 bases and the J gene lost 0 bases, with 11 bases spanning the gap. CDR3 bases: TGTGCCTGGAGGAGACAGGCGGCAACTAATGAAAAACTGTTTTTT. Encoded protein: CAWRRQAATNEKLFF.

The gene calls are TRBV7-3 and TRBJ2-2; possibly TRBD1 for D (6 bases). Between the trimmed V and J ends, which lost 5 bases and 2 bases, there was a span of 12 bases. Germline V gives CDR1 SGHTA, CDR2 FQGTGA. CDR3 length equals 15 residues. The CDR3 region is CASSPDSSNTGELFF. In nucleotides, the CDR3 is TGTGCCAGCAGCCCGGACAGCTCAAACACCGGGGAGCTGTTTTTT.

The rearrangement uses TRBV30 and TRBJ1-2; 7 bases line up with TRBD1. The CDR3 consists of 16 residues. V dropped 2 bases and J dropped 1; count of bases not matched to a gene: 10. Germline V gives CDR1 GTSNPN, CDR2 SVGIG (reference sequence). CDR3 region: CAWSFPGQILNYGYTF. The CDR3 coding sequence is TGTGCCTGGAGTTTTCCGGGACAGATCCTTAACTATGGCTACACCTTC.

The chain employs TRBV7-2 and TRBJ2-5; 12 positions agree with TRBD2. There are 17 residues in the CDR3. V gave up 0 bases and J gave up 1 base; unmatched junction bases: 3. Germline V gene data show CDR1 as SGHTA and CDR2 as FQGNSA. The CDR3 is CASSLAPLAGGQETQYF. In DNA, the CDR3 is TGTGCCAGCAGCTTAGCGCCACTAGCGGGAGGCCAAGAGACCCAGTACTTC. The variable domain in full, completed from reference TRBV7-2 and TRBJ2-5, reads GAGVSQSPSNKVTEKGKDVELRCDPISGHTALYWYRQSLGQGLEFLIYFQGNSAPDKSGLPSDRFSAERTGGSVSTLTIQRTQQEDSAVYLCASSLAPLAGGQETQYFGPGTRLLVL.

This clone was seen ten or more times. Distinct nucleotide sequences in the sample also encode this CDR3. CDR3 protein: CASSLGGGPYGYTF. The DNA for the CDR3 is TGTGCCAGCAGCTTAGGGGGAGGGCCCTATGGCTACACCTTC. The V call is TRBV7-6, the J call TRBJ1-2; no clear D. The CDR3 contains 14 residues. Germline V gene lookup returns CDR1 SGHVS and CDR2 FNYEAQ. V lost 1 base, J lost 4 bases, and 10 bases lay in between.

V gene TRBV2 combines with J gene TRBJ1-4; TRBD1 agrees at 7 bases. V was clipped by 7 bases and J by 5 bases; unmatched bases: 7. The CDR3 totals 14 residues. Germline-derived CDR1 and CDR2 are SNHLY and FYNNEI. The CDR3 spells CASKGDSLNEKLFF. The CDR3 nucleotides read TGTGCCAGCAAGGGGGACAGCTTGAATGAAAAACTGTTTTTT. The whole variable domain, remainder taken from reference TRBV2 and TRBJ1-4, is EPEVTQTPSHQVTQMGQEVILRCVPISNHLYFYWYRQILGQKVEFLVSFYNNEISEKSEIFDDQFSVERPDGSNFTLKIRSTKLEDSAMYFCASKGDSLNEKLFFGSGTQLSVL.

This clone was seen a single time. This rearrangement joins TRBV13 to TRBJ2-2, with D unresolved. From germline, CDR1 is PRHDT and CDR2 FYEKMQ (reference sequence). The CDR3 contains 15 residues. V was cut by 8 bases and J by 2 bases, with 15 bases left in between. CDR3 coding DNA: TGTGCCAGCGGCCTTTACCAGGAAAACACCGGGGAGCTGTTTTTT. Translated, it gives CASGLYQENTGELFF.